The next 9 T cell receptor beta chains were all read from a single sample in a study of cytomegalovirus exposure and HLA in healthy donors. The study ran its PCR with 60 Vbeta and 13 Jbeta primers. Generated by immunoSEQ multiplex PCR, the TCRdb table keeps only in-frame clones and is missing some. The sample lists about 130,000 clones, approximately 80% seen once, with roughly 2.3% in the top ten. The sequencing sample was made of PBMCs. The origin of the receptors is a young man in good health and CMV-seronegative.

This chain connects TRBV18 to TRBJ2-1; the match to TRBD2 covers 7 bases. Germline CDR1 reads KGHSH; CDR2 reads LQKENI. The V segment lost 4 bases and the J segment 3 bases; nucleotides outside the gene matches: 6. This CDR3 is 15 amino acids long. The CDR3 spells CASSRGRASYNEQFF. The CDR3 nucleotides are TGTGCCAGCTCACGTGGGAGGGCCAGCTACAATGAGCAGTTCTTC.

V and J are TRBV28 and TRBJ1-6; D is unresolved. The length of the CDR3 is 13 residues. Trimming took 6 bases from V and 6 from J, leaving 9 bases between them. CDR1 is MDHEN, CDR2 SYDVKM, per germline. CDR3 DNA: TGTGCCAGCAGGAGGGCCGCTAATTCACCCCTCCACTTT. Translating it yields CASRRAANSPLHF.

The sample holds a few counts of this clone. The rearrangement joins TRBV7-9 to TRBJ1-2, with 9 bases identical to TRBD1. The CDR3 consists of 12 residues. The V and J ends lost 6 bases and 7 bases, in that order; junction bases with no gene match: 3. CDR1 and CDR2 from the germline V gene are SEHNR and FQNEAQ (reference sequence). CDR3 protein: CASRTTGGGYTF. CDR3 in DNA: TGTGCCAGCAGGACGACAGGGGGTGGCTACACCTTC. Drawing the rest from reference TRBV7-9 and TRBJ1-2, the complete variable domain is DTGVSQNPRHKITKRGQNVTFRCDPISEHNRLYWYRQTLGQGPEFLTYFQNEAQLEKSRLLSDRFSAERPKGSFSTLEIQRTEQGDSAMYLCASRTTGGGYTFGSGTRLTVV.

This clone came up a few times. V gene TRBV5-1 combines with J gene TRBJ1-5; TRBD1 matches 11 bases. V lost 4 bases, J lost 6 bases, and 12 bases stayed unmatched. Germline CDR1 is SGHRS and CDR2 is YFSETQ. This CDR3 spans 17 amino acids. The CDR3 nucleotides read TGCGCCAGCAGCCCAGGATCCGGGACAGGGGGTCGTCAGCCCCAGCATTTT. Translating gives CASSPGSGTGGRQPQHF.

The V and J genes are TRBV4-3 and TRBJ2-2; 10 bases align to TRBD2. V gave up 4 bases and J gave up 3 bases; unmatched junction bases: 5. The CDR3 sequence is 16 residues long. Per germline, CDR1 LGHNA and CDR2 YSLEER. CDR3 region: CASSPLAGEDTGELFF. The CDR3 bases are TGCGCCAGCAGCCCTCTAGCGGGAGAGGACACCGGGGAGCTGTTTTTT.

The chain uses TRBV5-1 and TRBJ2-7; the match to TRBD2 covers 12 bases. Losses at the gene ends were 4 bases for V and 0 bases for J; bases not matched to a gene: 5. CDR1 is SGHRS, CDR2 YFSETQ, per germline. The CDR3 has 16 amino acids. CDR3 nucleotides: TGCGCCAGCAGCCTGTCGACTAGCGGGAGCTCCTACGAGCAGTACTTC. Translating it yields CASSLSTSGSSYEQYF.

The V and J genes are TRBV5-6 and TRBJ1-2; 8 bases align to TRBD1. Germline loops: CDR1 SGHDT, CDR2 YYEEEE. Trimming cost V 2 bases and J 4 bases; bases outside gene matches: 4. The CDR3 consists of 14 residues. CDR3 in DNA: TGTGCCAGCAGCTTCGGGGACAGGACCTATGGCTACACCTTC. Translated, it gives CASSFGDRTYGYTF.

The chain links TRBV7-9 to TRBJ2-5; weak D call: TRBD2 (6 bases). The CDR3 sequence is 16 residues long. Germline CDR1 and CDR2: SEHNR and FQNEAQ (reference sequence). Trimming removed 3 bases from V and 1 base from J, with 15 bases in between. The CDR3 coding sequence is TGTGCCAGCAGCTTCCTCGTTGGTAGCGGCCAAGAGACCCAGTACTTC. This codes for CASSFLVGSGQETQYF. The complete variable domain, with remaining parts taken from reference TRBV7-9 and TRBJ2-5, reads DTGVSQNPRHKITKRGQNVTFRCDPISEHNRLYWYRQTLGQGPEFLTYFQNEAQLEKSRLLSDRFSAERPKGSFSTLEIQRTEQGDSAMYLCASSFLVGSGQETQYFGPGTRLLVL.

The table lists this clone with a few counts. The CDR3 nucleotides are TGTGCCAGCAGTCTACAGGGTACTACTGGAAACACCATATATTTT. Translating gives CASSLQGTTGNTIYF. The J gene is TRBJ1-3, the V gene TRBV2; D may be TRBD1 (6 bases). The CDR3 has 15 residues. Between the trimmed V and J ends, which lost 5 bases and 2 bases, there was a span of 13 bases. Germline CDR1 and CDR2: SNHLY and FYNNEI.